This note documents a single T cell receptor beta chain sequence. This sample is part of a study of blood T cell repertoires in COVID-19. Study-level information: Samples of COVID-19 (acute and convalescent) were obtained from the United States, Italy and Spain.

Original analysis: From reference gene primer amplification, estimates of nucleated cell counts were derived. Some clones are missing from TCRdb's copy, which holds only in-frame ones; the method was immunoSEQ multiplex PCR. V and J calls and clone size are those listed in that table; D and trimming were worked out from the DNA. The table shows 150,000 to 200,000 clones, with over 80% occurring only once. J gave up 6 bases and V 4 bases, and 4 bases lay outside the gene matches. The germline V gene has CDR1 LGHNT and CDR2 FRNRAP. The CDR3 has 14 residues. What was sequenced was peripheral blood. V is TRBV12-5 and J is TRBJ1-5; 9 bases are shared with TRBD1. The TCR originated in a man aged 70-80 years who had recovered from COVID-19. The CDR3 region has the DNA TGTGCTAGTGGTTCCGGGGACAGGGTTCAGCCCCAGCATTTT. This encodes CASGSGDRVQPQHF.